This section outlines one T cell receptor beta chain sequence together with its context. Its antigen is unknown. TCRdb re-called the multiplex PCR reads through MiXCR, storing one row per CDR3 protein. The table lists 200,000 to 300,000 distinct CDR3 sequences, over 25% of them singletons. This sample was included in a study of breast tumors, draining lymph nodes, adjacent tissues. Study-wide findings and caveats: Compared with lymph nodes, tumors were less diverse; compared with nontumor tissue, more. Data only fit, rather than demonstrated, lymph node origin of most tumor T cells. Tumor and nontumor repertoires were significantly more similar in luminal-like than in basal-like breast cancer.

Samples came from axillary lymph nodes draining the breast cancer. Germline CDR1 DFQATT, CDR2 SNEGSKA (reference sequence). The CDR3 is made up of 15 amino acids. The junction had 5 bases not matched to a gene; V was cut back by 5 bases and J by 0 bases. Sequences were obtained from axillary lymph node tissue. This clonotype was obtained from a female donor with breast cancer. Some clones in this sample may be carry-over from other donors' samples. The V gene is TRBV20-1, the J gene TRBJ2-2; 8 bases agree with TRBD2. This chain's CDR3 is CSAVPAGANTGELFF. As DNA, the CDR3 is TGCAGTGCTGTACCAGCGGGAGCGAACACCGGGGAGCTGTTTTTT.